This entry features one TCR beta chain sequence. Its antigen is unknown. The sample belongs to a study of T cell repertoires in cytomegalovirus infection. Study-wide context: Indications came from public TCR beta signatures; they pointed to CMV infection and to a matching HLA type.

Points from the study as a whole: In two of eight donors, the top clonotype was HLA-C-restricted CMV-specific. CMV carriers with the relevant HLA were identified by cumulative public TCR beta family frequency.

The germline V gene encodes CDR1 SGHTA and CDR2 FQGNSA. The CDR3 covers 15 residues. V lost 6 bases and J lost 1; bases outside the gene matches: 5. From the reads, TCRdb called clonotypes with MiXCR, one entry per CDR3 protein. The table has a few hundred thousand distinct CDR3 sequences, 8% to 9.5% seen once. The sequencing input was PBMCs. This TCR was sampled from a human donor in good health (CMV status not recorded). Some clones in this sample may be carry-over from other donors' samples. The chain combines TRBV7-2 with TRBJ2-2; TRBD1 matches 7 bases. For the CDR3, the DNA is TGTGCCAGCAGTTTGGACAGGAGGAACACCGGGGAGCTGTTTTTT. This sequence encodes CASSLDRRNTGELFF.